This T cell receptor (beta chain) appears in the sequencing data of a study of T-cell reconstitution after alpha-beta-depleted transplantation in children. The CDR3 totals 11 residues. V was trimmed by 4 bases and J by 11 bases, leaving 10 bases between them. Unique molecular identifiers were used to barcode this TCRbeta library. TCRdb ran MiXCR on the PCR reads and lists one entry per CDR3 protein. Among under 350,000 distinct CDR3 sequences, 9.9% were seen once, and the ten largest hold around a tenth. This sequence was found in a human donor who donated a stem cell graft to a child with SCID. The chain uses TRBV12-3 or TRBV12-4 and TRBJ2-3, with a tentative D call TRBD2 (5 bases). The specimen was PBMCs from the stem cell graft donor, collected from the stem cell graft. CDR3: CASSSGSGQYF. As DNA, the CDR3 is TGTGCCAGCAGTTCGGGGAGCGGGCAGTATTTT.